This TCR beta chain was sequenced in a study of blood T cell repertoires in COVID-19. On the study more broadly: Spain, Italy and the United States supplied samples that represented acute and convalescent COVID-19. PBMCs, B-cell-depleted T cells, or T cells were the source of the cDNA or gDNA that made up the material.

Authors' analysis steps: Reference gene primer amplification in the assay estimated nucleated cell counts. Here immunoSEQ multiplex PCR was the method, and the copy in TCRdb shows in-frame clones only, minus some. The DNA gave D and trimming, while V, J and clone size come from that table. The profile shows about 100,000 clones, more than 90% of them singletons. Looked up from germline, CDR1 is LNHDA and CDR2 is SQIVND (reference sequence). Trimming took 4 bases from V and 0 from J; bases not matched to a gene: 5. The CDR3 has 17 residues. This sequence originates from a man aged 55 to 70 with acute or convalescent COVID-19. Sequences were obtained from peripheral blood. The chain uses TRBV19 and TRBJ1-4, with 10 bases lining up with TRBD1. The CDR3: CASSRGQGSATNEKLFF. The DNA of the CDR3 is TGTGCCAGTAGTAGGGGACAGGGGTCTGCAACTAATGAAAAACTGTTTTTT.